The 21 T cell receptor beta chains below were found in one sample sequenced in a study of blood T cells in healthy people across ages. Through a sample-barcoded 5' primer and a J-beta primer mix, a second PCR was run for roughly 7 to 11 cycles. TCRdb redid the calling of the 5' RACE reads with MiXCR, one entry per CDR3 protein. The table lists roughly 720,000 distinct CDR3 sequences, around half of them singletons. The source material was blood. These receptors were obtained from a man at least 80 years old in good health.

This clonotype showed up just a few times. V is TRBV10-3 and J is TRBJ1-2; 7 bases are shared with TRBD1. The CDR3 has 13 residues. CDR1 and CDR2 from the germline V gene are ENHRY and SYGVKD. V lost 10 bases, J lost 11 bases, and 16 bases stayed unmatched. The CDR3 region has the DNA TGTGCCACCGAAGAGGACAGGTGGATGGGATACACCTTC. Protein sequence: CATEEDRWMGYTF.

V usage is TRBV2 and J usage is TRBJ1-5; D gene ambiguous. Trimming stripped 6 bases from V and 7 bases from J, with 16 bases between. The CDR3 extends over 14 amino acids. The germline V gene has CDR1 SNHLY and CDR2 FYNNEI. The CDR3 DNA reads TGTGCCAGCAGAGACCCAGGTGGAAGGCAGCCCCAGCATTTT. Protein product: CASRDPGGRQPQHF.

This clonotype appeared a few times. The chain employs TRBV29-1 and TRBJ1-2; TRBD1 might be the D (6 bases). Germline V gene sequence: CDR1 SQVTM, CDR2 ANQGSEA. Trimming took off 3 bases at V and 5 bases at J, with 13 bases between the two ends. CDR3 length equals 13 residues. Here the CDR3 DNA reads TGCAGCGTTGATGGGGGCAGGGGTTATGGCTACACCTTC. Translation gives CSVDGGRGYGYTF.

This clonotype showed up just a few times. The gene calls are TRBV5-1 and TRBJ2-1; 7 bases line up with TRBD2. With V trimmed by 1 base and J by 6 bases, 7 bases remained unmatched. The CDR3 loop spans 15 amino acids. Germline V gives CDR1 SGHRS, CDR2 YFSETQ. Here the CDR3 DNA reads TGCGCCAGCAGCTTGCTGAGCGGGGAGGTCAATGAGCAGTTCTTC. The encoded protein is CASSLLSGEVNEQFF.

V is TRBV5-1 and J is TRBJ2-7; 10 bases line up with TRBD2. The germline V gene encodes CDR1 SGHRS and CDR2 YFSETQ. CDR3 length: 17 residues. J was trimmed by 0 bases and V by 1 base; bases with no gene match: 7. The CDR3 coding sequence is TGCGCCAGCAGCTTGTGGCTAGCGGGAGTTACCTCCTACGAGCAGTACTTC. This encodes CASSLWLAGVTSYEQYF.

This clonotype was observed a few times. The V gene is TRBV7-2, the J gene TRBJ2-7; 8 bases map to TRBD1. J gave up 1 base and V 6 bases, and 5 bases lay outside the gene matches. The CDR3 is 14 amino acids. Germline V gene data show CDR1 as SGHTA and CDR2 as FQGNSA. As DNA, the CDR3 is TGTGCCAGCAGATCAAACAGGGGGTCCTACGAGCAGTACTTC. Protein product: CASRSNRGSYEQYF.

The chain links TRBV7-9 to TRBJ1-4; D may be TRBD1 (6 bases). The germline V and J ends were trimmed by 7 bases and 5 bases, with 11 bases remaining between them. CDR1 and CDR2 (germline): SEHNR, FQNEAQ (reference sequence). This CDR3 has 13 residues. The DNA for the CDR3 is TGTGCCAGCACCCGACAGGACAATGAAAAACTGTTTTTT. Protein: CASTRQDNEKLFF.

V and J are TRBV2 and TRBJ2-3; D is ambiguous. The V end lost 6 bases, the J end lost 6 bases, and 7 bases lay between the germline ends. This CDR3 has 11 amino acids. CDR1 and CDR2 (germline): SNHLY, FYNNEI. The CDR3, as DNA: TGTGCCAGCAGGCAAACCGATACGCAGTATTTT. Translated: CASRQTDTQYF.

CDR3 coding DNA: TGTGCCAGCAGCCAGAAACGAGACTTCGATCAGCCCCAGCATTTT. This translates into CASSQKRDFDQPQHF. The rearrangement uses TRBV4-2 and TRBJ1-5; D gene ambiguous. The V end lost 3 bases, the J end lost 5 bases, and 14 bases lay between the germline ends. CDR1 and CDR2 (germline): LGHNA, YNFKEQ. This CDR3 comprises 15 residues.

Only a few counts were recorded for this clonotype. The chain is built from TRBV12-3 or TRBV12-4 and TRBJ1-2, with D possibly being TRBD1 (5 bases). V was cut by 8 bases and J by 5 bases, with 15 bases left in between. CDR3 length: 13 residues. DNA for the CDR3: TGTGCCAGCGTCGAGGGGATGGAGTATGGCTACACCTTC. Amino acids: CASVEGMEYGYTF.

This clonotype turned up a few times. The chain joins TRBV20-1 to TRBJ2-7, with unresolved D. V lost 1 base and J 2 bases, leaving 12 bases between the germline ends. CDR1 is DFQATT, CDR2 SNEGSKA, per germline (reference sequence). The CDR3 contains 14 residues. CDR3 nucleotides: TGCAGTGCTAGAGTTAACACTCCCCCCTACGAGCAGTACTTC. Translation: CSARVNTPPYEQYF.

This clonotype was detected a few times. CDR3 DNA sequence: TGTGCCAGCAGCTTCGGACAGGGACTAGGCTACACCTTC. The encoded protein is CASSFGQGLGYTF. This chain connects TRBV5-5 to TRBJ1-2, with 8 bases that match TRBD1. The V segment lost 2 bases and the J segment 8 bases; nucleotides outside the gene matches: 5. Germline V gene data show CDR1 as SGHKS and CDR2 as YYEKEE (reference sequence). This CDR3 has 13 amino acids. Full variable domain (outside the CDR3, taken from reference TRBV5-5 and TRBJ1-2): DAGVTQSPTHLIKTRGQQVTLRCSPISGHKSVSWYQQVLGQGPQFIFQYYEKEERGRGNFPDRFSARQFPNYSSELNVNALLLGDSALYLCASSFGQGLGYTFGSGTRLTVV.

This sequence joins TRBV6-2 or TRBV6-3 and TRBJ2-4; 9 bases are shared with TRBD2. Germline V gives CDR1 MNHEY, CDR2 SVGEGT. The CDR3 loop spans 14 amino acids. After removal of 5 bases from V and 13 bases from J, the junction contained 12 bases not matched to a gene. The chain's CDR3 is CASSTAGGVWEQYF. Written as DNA, the CDR3 is TGTGCCAGCAGTACAGCGGGAGGAGTGTGGGAGCAGTACTTC.

This clonotype was found a few times. V gene TRBV10-3 combines with J gene TRBJ2-1; 13 nucleotides line up with TRBD2. Trimming at V came to 0 bases and at J to 5 bases, leaving 7 bases not matched to a gene. CDR1 ENHRY and CDR2 SYGVKD come from the germline V gene. The CDR3 spans 18 residues. CDR3 region: CAISESVTGLAGDNEQFF. In DNA form, the CDR3 reads TGTGCCATCAGTGAGTCTGTCACTGGACTAGCGGGAGACAATGAGCAGTTCTTC.

This clonotype was observed at least ten times. The CDR3 region has the DNA TGTGCCAGCAGCCCCGGGAGGGGGTCCTACGAGCAGTACTTC. Encoded protein: CASSPGRGSYEQYF. V gene TRBV18 combines with J gene TRBJ2-7; 8 bases line up with TRBD2. CDR1 and CDR2 from the germline V gene are KGHSH and LQKENI. Unmatched junction bases numbered 7, after V lost 8 bases and J lost 1 base. This CDR3 spans 14 amino acids. Full variable domain (rest looked up from reference TRBV18 and TRBJ2-7): NAGVMQNPRHLVRRRGQEARLRCSPMKGHSHVYWYRQLPEEGLKFMVYLQKENIIDESGMPKERFSAEFPKEGPSILRIQQVVRGDSAAYFCASSPGRGSYEQYFGPGTRLTVT.

This clonotype was seen a handful of times. The V call is TRBV7-2, the J call TRBJ2-1; TRBD2 matches 11 bases. Germline V gives CDR1 SGHTA, CDR2 FQGNSA. V was clipped by 1 base and J by 5 bases; unmatched bases: 7. This CDR3 spans 17 amino acids. This CDR3 is CASSLGLAGLGHNEQFF. CDR3 nucleotides: TGTGCCAGCAGCTTAGGACTAGCGGGACTGGGGCACAATGAGCAGTTCTTC.

Of note for this clonotype: A much bigger clone sits one base away, suggesting this may be a read error. This rearrangement joins TRBV15 to TRBJ2-5; weak D call: TRBD1 (5 bases). CDR3 length: 13 residues. Germline V lookup: CDR1 LNHNV, CDR2 YYDKDF (reference sequence). For the CDR3, the DNA is TGTGTCACTACCCAGGGCCCCCGAGAGACCCAGTACTTC. Protein product: CVTTQGPRETQYF.

V is TRBV24-1 and J is TRBJ1-1; no firm D call. V lost 7 bases to trimming and J lost 5 bases, with 13 bases between them. The germline CDR1 and CDR2 sequences are KGHDR and SFDVKD. The CDR3 contains 13 residues. CDR3 in amino acids: CATSDNYGTEAFF. For the CDR3, the DNA is TGTGCCACCAGCGACAACTATGGGACTGAAGCTTTCTTT.

The rearrangement joins TRBV6-5 to TRBJ2-1, with D maybe TRBD2 (5 bases). The J call may be incorrect, as the DNA end agrees better with TRBJ2-7. CDR3 length: 13 amino acids. The germline V gene encodes CDR1 MNHEY and CDR2 SVGAGI. CDR3 DNA sequence: TGTGCCAGCAAGAGAGGGAAGGCGAATGAGCAGTACTTC. Protein: CASKRGKANEQYF.

This sequence joins TRBV6-1 and TRBJ1-2; 8 positions agree with TRBD1. V was pared by 7 bases and J by 8 bases, with 9 bases of the junction left unmatched. The V gene's germline CDR1 is MNHNS and CDR2 SASEGT. The CDR3 is made up of 13 amino acids. CDR3: CASKKDRVGGYTF. The DNA of the CDR3 is TGTGCCAGCAAAAAGGACAGGGTAGGCGGCTACACCTTC.

This chain uses TRBV30 with TRBJ1-2; 9 positions agree with TRBD1. CDR1 is GTSNPN, CDR2 SVGIG, per germline (reference sequence). The junction had 2 bases not matched to a gene; V was cut back by 3 bases and J by 3 bases. The CDR3 is made up of 13 amino acids. The chain's CDR3 is CAWRRTGDYGYTF. The CDR3 nucleotides are TGTGCCTGGAGGAGGACAGGGGACTATGGCTACACCTTC.